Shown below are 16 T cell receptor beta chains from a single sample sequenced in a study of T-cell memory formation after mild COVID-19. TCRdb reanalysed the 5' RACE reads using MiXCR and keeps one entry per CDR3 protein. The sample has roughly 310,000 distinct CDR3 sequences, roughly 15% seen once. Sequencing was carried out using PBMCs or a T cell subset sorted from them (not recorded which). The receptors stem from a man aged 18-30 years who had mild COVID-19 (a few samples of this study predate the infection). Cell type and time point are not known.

In nucleotides, the CDR3 is TGCAGTGCCAGCATTGGACGGCGTCTCTTTTATAGCAATCAGCCCCAGCATTTT. Translating gives CSASIGRRLFYSNQPQHF. The chain uses TRBV20-1 and TRBJ1-5; D is unclear. Deletions cut 6 bases from V and 0 bases from J, with 24 bases between. The CDR3 is 18 amino acids. Per the germline V gene, CDR1 is DFQATT and CDR2 is SNEGSKA (reference sequence).

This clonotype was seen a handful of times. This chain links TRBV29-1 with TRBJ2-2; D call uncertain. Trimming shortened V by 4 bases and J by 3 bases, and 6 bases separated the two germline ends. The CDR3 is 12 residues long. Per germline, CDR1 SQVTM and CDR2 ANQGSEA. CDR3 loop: CSVADHTGELFF. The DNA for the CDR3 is TGCAGCGTTGCTGATCACACCGGGGAGCTGTTTTTT.

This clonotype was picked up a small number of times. For the CDR3, the DNA is TGCGCCAGCAGCCAAGATTCCGGGCCCAATCAGCCCCAGCATTTT. It codes for CASSQDSGPNQPQHF. The rearrangement uses TRBV4-3 and TRBJ1-5; no reliable D call. The CDR3 consists of 15 residues. Germline V gene lookup returns CDR1 LGHNA and CDR2 YSLEER. V was trimmed by 0 bases and J by 3 bases, leaving 9 bases between them.

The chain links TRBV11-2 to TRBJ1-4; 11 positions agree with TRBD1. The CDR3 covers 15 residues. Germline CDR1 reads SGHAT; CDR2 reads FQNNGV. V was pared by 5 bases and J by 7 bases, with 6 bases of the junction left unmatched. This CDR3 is CASSPGQGGVEKLFF. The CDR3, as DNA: TGTGCCAGCAGCCCGGGACAGGGGGGCGTTGAAAAACTGTTTTTT.

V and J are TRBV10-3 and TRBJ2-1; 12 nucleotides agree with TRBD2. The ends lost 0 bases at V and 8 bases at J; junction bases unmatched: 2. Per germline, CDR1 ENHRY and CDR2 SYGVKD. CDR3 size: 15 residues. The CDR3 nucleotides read TGTGCCATCAGTGAGTCGTCTAGCGGGGGGGATGAGCAGTTCTTC. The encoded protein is CAISESSSGGDEQFF.

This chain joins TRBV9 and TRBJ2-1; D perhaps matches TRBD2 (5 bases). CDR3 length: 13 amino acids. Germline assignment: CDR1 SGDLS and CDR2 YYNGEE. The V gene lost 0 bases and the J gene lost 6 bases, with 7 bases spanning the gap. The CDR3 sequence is CASSVGGSNEQFF. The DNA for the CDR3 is TGTGCCAGCAGCGTAGGAGGGAGCAATGAGCAGTTCTTC.

CDR3 residues: CATSDFVRVNEQFF. In DNA, the CDR3 is TGTGCCACCAGTGATTTCGTCAGGGTGAATGAGCAGTTCTTC. The chain couples TRBV24-1 to TRBJ2-1, with D perhaps TRBD1 (5 bases). V lost 1 base to trimming and J lost 7 bases, with 10 bases between them. Germline-derived CDR1 and CDR2 are KGHDR and SFDVKD. The CDR3 length is 14 residues.

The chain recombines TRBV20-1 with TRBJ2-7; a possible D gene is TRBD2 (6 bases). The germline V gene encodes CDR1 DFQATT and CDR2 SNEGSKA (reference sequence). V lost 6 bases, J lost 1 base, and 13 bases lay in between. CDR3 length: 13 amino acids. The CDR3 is CSARPGGSYEQYV. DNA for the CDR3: TGCAGTGCCAGACCCGGGGGTTCCTACGAGCAGTACGTC.

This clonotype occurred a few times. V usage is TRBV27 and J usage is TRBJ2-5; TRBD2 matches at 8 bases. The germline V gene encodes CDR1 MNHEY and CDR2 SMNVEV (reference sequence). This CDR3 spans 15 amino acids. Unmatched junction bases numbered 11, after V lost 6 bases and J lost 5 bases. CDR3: CASSPRRGGTETQYF. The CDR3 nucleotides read TGTGCCAGCAGCCCACGCCGGGGGGGGACCGAGACCCAGTACTTC.

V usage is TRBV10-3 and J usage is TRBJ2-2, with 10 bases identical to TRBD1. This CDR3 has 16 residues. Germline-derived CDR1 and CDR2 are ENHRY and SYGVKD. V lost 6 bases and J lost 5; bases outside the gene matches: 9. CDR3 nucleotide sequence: TGTGCCATCAGGGCGGGGGACAGGGGAGGAACCGGGGAGCTGTTTTTT. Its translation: CAIRAGDRGGTGELFF.

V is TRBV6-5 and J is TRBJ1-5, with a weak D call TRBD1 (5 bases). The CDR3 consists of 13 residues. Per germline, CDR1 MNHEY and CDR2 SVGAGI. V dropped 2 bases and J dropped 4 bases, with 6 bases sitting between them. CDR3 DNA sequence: TGTGCCAGCAGTTACGGGACGAATCAGCCCCAGCATTTT. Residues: CASSYGTNQPQHF.

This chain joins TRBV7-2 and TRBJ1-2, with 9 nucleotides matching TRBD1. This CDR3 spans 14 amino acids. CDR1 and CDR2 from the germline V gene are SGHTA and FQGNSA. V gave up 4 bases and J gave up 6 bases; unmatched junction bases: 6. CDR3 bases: TGTGCCAGCAGCTCCACAGGGGGCGGTGATGGCTACACCTTC. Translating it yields CASSSTGGGDGYTF.

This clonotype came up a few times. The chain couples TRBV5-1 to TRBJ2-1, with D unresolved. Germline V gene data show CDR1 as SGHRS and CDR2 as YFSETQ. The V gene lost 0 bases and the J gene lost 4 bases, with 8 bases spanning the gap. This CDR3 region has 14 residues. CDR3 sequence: CASSLETLYNEQFF. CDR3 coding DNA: TGCGCCAGCAGCTTGGAGACGTTATACAATGAGCAGTTCTTC.

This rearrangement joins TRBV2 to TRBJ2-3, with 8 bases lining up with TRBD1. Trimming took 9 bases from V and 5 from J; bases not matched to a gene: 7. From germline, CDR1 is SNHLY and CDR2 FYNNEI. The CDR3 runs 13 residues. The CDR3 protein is CASRQGSGDTQYF. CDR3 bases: TGTGCCAGTAGACAGGGGTCGGGAGATACGCAGTATTTT.

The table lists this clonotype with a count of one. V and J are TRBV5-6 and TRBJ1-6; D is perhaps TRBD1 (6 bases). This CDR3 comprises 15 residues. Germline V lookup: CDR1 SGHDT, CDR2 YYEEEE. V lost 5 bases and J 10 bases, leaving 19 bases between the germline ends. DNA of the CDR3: TGTGCCAGCAGATGGGCCTCGGACAGACGGTCACCCCTCCACTTT. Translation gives CASRWASDRRSPLHF. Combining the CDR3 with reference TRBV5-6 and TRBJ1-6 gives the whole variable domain DAGVTQSPTHLIKTRGQQVTLRCSPKSGHDTVSWYQQALGQGPQFIFQYYEEEERQRGNFPDRFSGHQFPNYSSELNVNALLLGDSALYLCASRWASDRRSPLHFGNGTRLTVT.

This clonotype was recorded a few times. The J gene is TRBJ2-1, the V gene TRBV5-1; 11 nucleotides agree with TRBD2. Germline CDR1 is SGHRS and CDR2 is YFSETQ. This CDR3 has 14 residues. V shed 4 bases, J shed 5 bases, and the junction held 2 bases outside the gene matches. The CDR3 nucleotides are TGCGCCAGCAGCCCACTAGCGGGGGACAATGAGCAGTTCTTC. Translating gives CASSPLAGDNEQFF.